This TCR beta chain was sequenced for a study of blood T cell repertoires in COVID-19. Ages ranged from about 18 to 89 years, with residence in 24 US areas. Grouping used clinical history reported by participants in a survey and questionnaire. Source study methods: The authors estimated nucleated cell counts from reference gene primer amplification. Profiling relied on immunoSEQ multiplex PCR, and the TCRdb table lists in-frame clones only, not all of them. That table supplies the V and J calls and clone size; D and trimming were determined from the DNA. The sample lists 190,000 or so clones, approximately 86% occurring once. V lost 6 bases, J lost 8 bases, and 22 bases stayed unmatched. The CDR3 totals 18 residues. Germline values: CDR1 MGHRA, CDR2 YSYEKL. This clone has just one count.

The V and J genes are TRBV4-1 and TRBJ2-1; 7 bases align to TRBD1. The TCR comes from a woman aged 30 to 39 who had been exposed to COVID-19. The sequencing sample was made of PBMCs or T cells enriched from blood (not recorded which). The CDR3 DNA reads as TGCGCCAGCAGTCATCATCTGGGCCAAGGGGGCGCGATGGATGAGCAGTTCTTC. This encodes CASSHHLGQGGAMDEQFF.